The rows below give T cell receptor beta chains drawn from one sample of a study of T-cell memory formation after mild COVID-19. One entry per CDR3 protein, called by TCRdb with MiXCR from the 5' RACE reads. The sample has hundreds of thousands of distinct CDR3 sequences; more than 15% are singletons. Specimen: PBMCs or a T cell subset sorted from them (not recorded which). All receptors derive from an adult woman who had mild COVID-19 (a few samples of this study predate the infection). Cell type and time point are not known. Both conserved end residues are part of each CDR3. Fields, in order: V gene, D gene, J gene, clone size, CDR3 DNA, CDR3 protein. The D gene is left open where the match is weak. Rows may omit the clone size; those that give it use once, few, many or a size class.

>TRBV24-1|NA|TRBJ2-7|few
TGTGCCACTCCTCGAGGGGGTGAGCAGTACTTC
CATPRGGEQYF
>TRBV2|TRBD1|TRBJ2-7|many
TGTGCCAGCAGGGACCCGGGACAGGGGTTTTCCTACGAGCAGTACTTC
CASRDPGQGFSYEQYF
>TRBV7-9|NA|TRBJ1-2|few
TGTGCCAGCAGCTTAGCGCATAGCCCTAACTATGGCTACACCTTC
CASSLAHSPNYGYTF
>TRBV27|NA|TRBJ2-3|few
TGTGCCAGCAGTTTCACCGGGACAACTAGGGTAGATACGCAGTATTTT
CASSFTGTTRVDTQYF
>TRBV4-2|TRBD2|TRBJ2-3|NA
TGTGCCAGCAGCCAAGCGGGGGGGGCAGTAGATACGCAGTATTTT
CASSQAGGAVDTQYF
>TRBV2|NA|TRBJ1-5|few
TGTGCCAGCAGTGAAGCGGCAGGGGTCTACAATCAGCCCCAGCATTTT
CASSEAAGVYNQPQHF
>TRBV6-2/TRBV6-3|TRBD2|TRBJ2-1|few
TGTGCCAGCAGTTGGACCCCCGGGACTAGCGGCTACAATGAGCAGTTCTTC
CASSWTPGTSGYNEQFF
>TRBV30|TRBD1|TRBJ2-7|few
TGTGCCTGGAGCGGACAGGGTAACGAGCAGTACTTC
CAWSGQGNEQYF
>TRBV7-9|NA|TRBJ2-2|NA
TGTGCCAGCAGCCCCTCGAGGGGGAGCACCGGGGAGCTGTTTTTT
CASSPSRGSTGELFF
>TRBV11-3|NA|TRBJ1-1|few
TGTGCCAGCAGCTTAGCCGGGGGGAGGGACACTGAAGCTTTCTTT
CASSLAGGRDTEAFF
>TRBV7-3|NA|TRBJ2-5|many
TGTGCCAGCAGCTTGTACCAAGAGACCCAGTACTTC
CASSLYQETQYF
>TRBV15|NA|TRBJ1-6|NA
TGTGCCACCAGCAGAGATAACCAGGGCCCGAGGAATTCACCCCTCCACTTT
CATSRDNQGPRNSPLHF
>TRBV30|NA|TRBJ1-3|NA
TGTGCCTGGAGTTTCGGCTCTGGAAACACCATATATTTT
CAWSFGSGNTIYF
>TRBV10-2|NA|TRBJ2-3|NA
TGCGCCAGCAGGGGAAGTGGCACAGATACGCAGTATTTT
CASRGSGTDTQYF
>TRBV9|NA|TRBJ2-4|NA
TGTGCCAGCAGCACCTCGTCCCCACCGCAAAACATTCAGTACTTC
CASSTSSPPQNIQYF
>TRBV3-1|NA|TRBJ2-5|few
TGTGCCAGCAGCCGTAGGACAGCACAAGAGACCCAGTACTTC
CASSRRTAQETQYF
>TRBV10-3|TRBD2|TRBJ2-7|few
TGTGCCATCAGTGAGACGACAGCGGGGGCGAGGTCCTACGAGCAGTACTTC
CAISETTAGARSYEQYF
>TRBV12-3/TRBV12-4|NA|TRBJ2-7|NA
TGTGCCAGCAGCACAGGGAAAGGGTACGAGCAGTACTTC
CASSTGKGYEQYF
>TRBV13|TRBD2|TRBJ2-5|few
TGTGCCAGCAGTTCTTACCGACTAGCGGGACAAGAGACCCAGTACTTC
CASSSYRLAGQETQYF
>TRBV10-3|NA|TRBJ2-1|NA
TGTGCCATCAGTGTATCCACTTACAATGAGCAGTTCTTC
CAISVSTYNEQFF
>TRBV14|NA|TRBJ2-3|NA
TGTGCCAGCAGCCCCGTAGGGGGATCTAGCACAGATACGCAGTATTTT
CASSPVGGSSTDTQYF
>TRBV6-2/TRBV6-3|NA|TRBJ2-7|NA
TGTGCCAGCATGGGGGATAAGGACGAGCAGTACTTC
CASMGDKDEQYF
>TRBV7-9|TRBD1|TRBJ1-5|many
TGTGCCAGCAGCTACGACAGGGACCAGCCCCAGCATTTT
CASSYDRDQPQHF
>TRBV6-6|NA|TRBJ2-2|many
TGTGCCAGCACTCCGTACGGGACGAACACCGGGGAGCTGTTTTTT
CASTPYGTNTGELFF
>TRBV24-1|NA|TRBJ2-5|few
TGTGCCACCAGTGTGAACGGGCGAGAGACCCAGTACTTC
CATSVNGRETQYF
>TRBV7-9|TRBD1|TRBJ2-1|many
TGTGCCAGTCCCGGGACAGGGGGCAATGAGCAGTTCTTC
CASPGTGGNEQFF
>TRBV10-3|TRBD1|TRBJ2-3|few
TGTGCCATCAGTCCAGACAGGGTGGATACGCAGTATTTT
CAISPDRVDTQYF
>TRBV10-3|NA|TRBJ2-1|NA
TGTGCCATCAGTCTAAGCCGATTTCGGTCGCCAGGCTACAATGAGCAGTTCTTC
CAISLSRFRSPGYNEQFF
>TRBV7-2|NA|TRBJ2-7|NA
TGTGCCAGCAGCTCCACTAGCTCCCACGAGCAGTACTTC
CASSSTSSHEQYF
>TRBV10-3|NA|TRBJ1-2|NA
TGTGCCATCAGTGATCTCCAGGCGTCCTCGGGCTATGGCTACACCTTC
CAISDLQASSGYGYTF
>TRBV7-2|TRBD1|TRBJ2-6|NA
TGTGCCAGCAGCTTTAGGACAGGGACTGGGGCCAACGTCCTGACTTTC
CASSFRTGTGANVLTF
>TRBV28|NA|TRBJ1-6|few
TGTGCCAGCAGGACCGGGACCGCAAATTCACCCCTCCACTTT
CASRTGTANSPLHF
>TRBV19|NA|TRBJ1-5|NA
TGTGCCAGTAGTCTTCCGACCGCGGGATTCAATCAGCCCCAGCATTTT
CASSLPTAGFNQPQHF
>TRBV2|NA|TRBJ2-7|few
TGTGCCAGCAGTACGGGAGTCTCCTACGAGCAGTACTTC
CASSTGVSYEQYF
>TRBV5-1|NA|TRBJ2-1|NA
TGCGCCAGCAGCGAGGGGACTTACTCCTACAATGAGCAGTTCTTC
CASSEGTYSYNEQFF
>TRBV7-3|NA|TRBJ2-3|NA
TGTGCCAGCAGCCCGACTCCTGCAGATACGCAGTATTTT
CASSPTPADTQYF
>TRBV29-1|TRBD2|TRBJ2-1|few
TGCAGCGCCGTGGGACTAGCGGGAGGTCTTGAGCAGTTCTTC
CSAVGLAGGLEQFF